The subject of this entry is one T cell receptor (beta chain). What it binds is unknown. The sample is drawn from a study of CD8+ T cells in alopecia areata. The study's findings and limits: Clonality in the scalp and expanded CD8+ clones ranked among the top 100 were significantly decreased by tofacitinib.

The treatment is: oral pan-JAK inhibitor, 5-10 mg twice daily. Lesional scalp punch biopsies and peripheral blood came from alopecia areata patients. Following extraction, RNA underwent reverse transcription to cDNA, which served as the sequencing template. Clones were sequenced by immunoSEQ multiplex PCR, and TCRdb holds only the in-frame ones, with some missing. The sample includes over 70,000 clones, around 60% of them seen just once. CDR1 and CDR2 (germline): SEHNR, FQNEAQ (reference sequence). The V end lost 4 bases, the J end lost 0 bases, and 12 bases lay between the germline ends. The CDR3 runs 15 residues.

This clonotype was obtained from a human donor with alopecia areata. This rearrangement joins TRBV7-9 to TRBJ1-2, with a weak D call TRBD1 (5 bases). The sample in question was CD8+ T cells sorted from blood, obtained at week 24, from a patient treated with tofacitinib. The CDR3, as DNA: TGTGCCAGCAGCTCGACATGGGGGGCTAACTATGGCTACACCTTC. As protein: CASSSTWGANYGYTF. The full variable domain, completed using reference TRBV7-9 and TRBJ1-2, is DTGVSQNPRHKITKRGQNVTFRCDPISEHNRLYWYRQTLGQGPEFLTYFQNEAQLEKSRLLSDRFSAERPKGSFSTLEIQRTEQGDSAMYLCASSSTWGANYGYTFGSGTRLTVV.